A selection of T cell receptor beta chains follows, all from one sample in a study of blood T cell repertoires in COVID-19. Clones were sequenced by immunoSEQ multiplex PCR, and TCRdb holds only the in-frame ones, with some missing. The table has fewer than 50,000 clones, roughly 86% seen once. The sequenced material came from peripheral blood. The receptors shown here come from a human donor in a cohort sampled during active COVID-19. The CDR3 runs from the conserved cysteine through the conserved F or W. Fields, in order: V gene, D gene, J gene, clone size, CDR3 length, CDR3 DNA, CDR3 protein. The D gene is left open where the match is weak. Clone size is stated in some rows and not others, as once, few, many or a class when expanded.

v_gene: TRBV30; d_gene: NA; j_gene: TRBJ2-7; abundance: NA; len: 15; CDR3nt: TGTGCCTGGAGTGTACCCGGGAGAGGGGTCTACGAGCAGTACTTC; CDR3aa: CAWSVPGRGVYEQYF
v_gene: TRBV4-2; d_gene: TRBD2; j_gene: TRBJ2-3; abundance: NA; len: 18; CDR3nt: TGTGCCAGCAGCCGAAGACTCATCGGAGCGGGGGGCACAGATACGCAGTATTTT; CDR3aa: CASSRRLIGAGGTDTQYF
v_gene: TRBV5-5; d_gene: NA; j_gene: TRBJ1-6; abundance: NA; len: 14; CDR3nt: TGTGCCAGCAGCTTTCAGGGGATTGACTCACCCCTCCACTTT; CDR3aa: CASSFQGIDSPLHF
v_gene: TRBV9; d_gene: NA; j_gene: TRBJ1-3; abundance: NA; len: 18; CDR3nt: TGTGCCAGCAGCGCAAAAGTGGGCGGGGGAAGCTCTGGAAACACCATATATTTT; CDR3aa: CASSAKVGGGSSGNTIYF
v_gene: TRBV30; d_gene: TRBD2; j_gene: TRBJ2-7; abundance: NA; len: 12; CDR3nt: TGTGCCTCTTCTTATGGGAGGGGCGAGCAGTACTTC; CDR3aa: CASSYGRGEQYF
v_gene: TRBV7-3; d_gene: TRBD1; j_gene: TRBJ1-2; abundance: NA; len: 14; CDR3nt: TGTGCCAGCAGCCCTAACAGGGGGCATAATGGCTACACCTTC; CDR3aa: CASSPNRGHNGYTF
v_gene: TRBV18; d_gene: TRBD2; j_gene: TRBJ2-1; abundance: NA; len: 17; CDR3nt: TGTGCCAGCTCACCCTCCTTGACTAGCGGATCATACAATGAGCAGTTCTTC; CDR3aa: CASSPSLTSGSYNEQFF
v_gene: TRBV2; d_gene: TRBD1; j_gene: TRBJ2-5; abundance: NA; len: 14; CDR3nt: TGTGCCAGCAGTGAGGCAGGGGGCTCACAGACCCAGTACTTC; CDR3aa: CASSEAGGSQTQYF
v_gene: TRBV27; d_gene: TRBD1; j_gene: TRBJ1-2; abundance: NA; len: 15; CDR3nt: TGTGCCAGCAGTATTACAGGGGTTGGACTCTATGGCTACACCTTC; CDR3aa: CASSITGVGLYGYTF
v_gene: TRBV19; d_gene: TRBD2; j_gene: TRBJ2-7; abundance: NA; len: 16; CDR3nt: TGTGCCAGTAGTACGGGGAGGGGCGTTAACTCCTACGAGCAGTACTTC; CDR3aa: CASSTGRGVNSYEQYF
v_gene: TRBV5-1; d_gene: NA; j_gene: TRBJ1-4; abundance: NA; len: 15; CDR3nt: TGCGCCAGCAGCTTGGTCGGCGGGCTTAATGAAAAACTGTTTTTT; CDR3aa: CASSLVGGLNEKLFF
v_gene: TRBV11-1; d_gene: NA; j_gene: TRBJ1-1; abundance: NA; len: 14; CDR3nt: TGTGCCAGCAGCTTTTCAAACCTAAACACTGAAGCTTTCTTT; CDR3aa: CASSFSNLNTEAFF
v_gene: TRBV18; d_gene: NA; j_gene: TRBJ2-5; abundance: NA; len: 14; CDR3nt: TGTGCCAGCTCTCGCACGGCGAGGTCAGAGACCCAGTACTTC; CDR3aa: CASSRTARSETQYF
v_gene: TRBV7-2; d_gene: NA; j_gene: TRBJ2-7; abundance: NA; len: 14; CDR3nt: TGTGCCAGCAGCTTAGAGGGGGGGGTCTACGAGCAGTACTTC; CDR3aa: CASSLEGGVYEQYF
v_gene: TRBV5-4; d_gene: NA; j_gene: TRBJ2-7; abundance: few; len: 15; CDR3nt: TGTGCCAGCAGCTTGGAAAGGGGTAGCTCCTACGAGCAGTACTTC; CDR3aa: CASSLERGSSYEQYF